Presented here are 6 T cell receptor beta chains from one specimen sequenced in a study of human T cells and chemical hapten exposure. TCRdb ran MiXCR on the RACE reads and lists one entry per CDR3 protein. This table holds just over 350,000 distinct CDR3 sequences, roughly 6% found once. Time point here: patch test 2, 6 weeks after DPC sensitization. Treatment reported: therapeutic diphenylcyclopropenone sensitization with weekly scalp DPC. The material sequenced was whole blood, taken in connection with sensitization to the hapten diphenylcyclopropenone (DPC). The receptors shown here come from a woman between 18 and 30 years old with alopecia areata. Some clones in this sample may be carry-over from other donors' samples.

The V gene is TRBV27, the J gene TRBJ1-2; TRBD1 aligns across 9 bases. Germline CDR1 and CDR2: MNHEY and SMNVEV (reference sequence). V trimming: 2 bases; J trimming: 5 bases; junction bases outside the gene matches: 6. The CDR3 consists of 15 residues. CDR3 DNA: TGTGCCAGCAGTTTAACAGGGGGCGTTTCGTATGGCTACACCTTC. Its protein product is CASSLTGGVSYGYTF.

This clonotype has more than one count but fewer than ten. The rearrangement links TRBV7-8 to TRBJ2-7; TRBD1 agrees at 10 bases. Germline CDR1 is SGHVS and CDR2 is FQNEAQ. This CDR3 has 15 residues. V gave up 1 base and J gave up 0 bases; unmatched junction bases: 0. DNA for the CDR3: TGTGCCAGCAGCTTAGGGACAGGGGGCTCCTACGAGCAGTACTTC. It translates to CASSLGTGGSYEQYF.

This clonotype was detected only a few times. This chain joins TRBV5-1 and TRBJ1-6; D possibly corresponds to TRBD1 (5 bases). Germline V CDR1 and CDR2: SGHRS, YFSETQ. The V and J ends lost 4 bases and 7 bases respectively, with 15 bases between them. The CDR3 contains 15 residues. The CDR3 protein is CASSGTGTRNSPLHF. The CDR3 bases are TGCGCCAGCAGCGGGACCGGGACGAGGAATTCACCCCTCCACTTT.

In this sample, this clonotype turned up a few times. The rearrangement joins TRBV20-1 to TRBJ1-2, with D perhaps TRBD1 (5 bases). This CDR3 is built from 12 residues. From germline, CDR1 is DFQATT and CDR2 SNEGSKA (reference sequence). The V end lost 0 bases, the J end lost 6 bases, and 8 bases lay between the germline ends. CDR3 in DNA: TGCAGTGCTAGAGAGGGGGGAGATGGCTACACCTTC. This sequence encodes CSAREGGDGYTF.

Only a few counts were recorded for this clonotype. The chain has TRBV18 and TRBJ2-2, with D perhaps given as TRBD1 or TRBD2 (5 bases each). The CDR3 runs 16 residues. V was cut by 6 bases and J by 3 bases, with 17 bases left in between. From germline, CDR1 is KGHSH and CDR2 LQKENI. The CDR3 reads CASSRVWQGDTGELFF. In DNA form, the CDR3 reads TGTGCCAGCTCCAGGGTCTGGCAGGGAGACACCGGGGAGCTGTTTTTT. The variable domain in full, completed from reference TRBV18 and TRBJ2-2, reads NAGVMQNPRHLVRRRGQEARLRCSPMKGHSHVYWYRQLPEEGLKFMVYLQKENIIDESGMPKERFSAEFPKEGPSILRIQQVVRGDSAAYFCASSRVWQGDTGELFFGEGSRLTVL.

Ten or more counts support this clonotype. CDR3 coding DNA: TGCAGCGTTGGTCGGGGAGAAGATACGCAGTATTTT. Its protein product is CSVGRGEDTQYF. The chain joins TRBV29-1 to TRBJ2-3; a possible D gene is TRBD2 (5 bases). The CDR3 has 12 residues. Germline-derived CDR1 and CDR2 are SQVTM and ANQGSEA. V dropped 4 bases and J dropped 5 bases, with 10 bases sitting between them.